This T cell receptor beta chain originates from a study of vaccination effects on CD4 cells after COVID-19. Study-level background: Both late and early after vaccination, a few convalescent patients were sampled. The study, taken as a whole, reports: Late in the post-vaccination period, infection-induced and vaccine-induced clones underwent marked clonal contraction. Early post-infection timepoints were missing from the study, which also had few convalescent patients.

TCRdb keeps only in-frame clones here, not all; method: immunoSEQ multiplex PCR. The data hold fewer than 55,000 clones, with approximately 82% observed a single time. As regards this clone: Its antigen is undetermined.

The CDR3 totals 15 residues. The V and J ends lost 5 bases and 3 bases, in that order; junction bases with no gene match: 7. Looked up from germline, CDR1 is MNHEY and CDR2 is SMNVEV (reference sequence). Between days 9 and 10 of culture, CD4+ T cells were separated out. From March to December 2020, the person had a SARS-CoV-2 infection that was confirmed by PCR. Two doses of either BNT162b2 or mRNA-1273 were given to each participant. The chain recombines TRBV27 with TRBJ2-7, with TRBD1 identical over 10 bases. Sequencing was performed on CD4+ T cells from PBMCs cultured without peptide, taken after COVID-19 vaccination. This TCR was recovered from a human donor who had a prior SARS-CoV-2 infection. This chain's CDR3 is CASSGLGTGVYEQYF. CDR3 DNA: TGTGCCAGCAGTGGATTGGGGACAGGGGTCTACGAGCAGTACTTC.